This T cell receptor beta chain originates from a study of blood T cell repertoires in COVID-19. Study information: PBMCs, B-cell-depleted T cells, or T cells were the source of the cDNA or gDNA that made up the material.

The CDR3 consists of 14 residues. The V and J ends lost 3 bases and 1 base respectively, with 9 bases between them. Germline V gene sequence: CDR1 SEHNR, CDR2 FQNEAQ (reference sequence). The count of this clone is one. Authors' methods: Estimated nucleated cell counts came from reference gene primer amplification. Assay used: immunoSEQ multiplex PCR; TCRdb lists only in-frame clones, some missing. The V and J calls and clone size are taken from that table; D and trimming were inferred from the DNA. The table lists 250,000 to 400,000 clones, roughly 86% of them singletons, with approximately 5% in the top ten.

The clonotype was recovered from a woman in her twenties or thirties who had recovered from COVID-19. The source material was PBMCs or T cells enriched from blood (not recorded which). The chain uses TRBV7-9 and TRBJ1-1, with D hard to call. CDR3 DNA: TGTGCCAGCAGCTTTATCGGGAAGAACACTGAAGCTTTCTTT. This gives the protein CASSFIGKNTEAFF.